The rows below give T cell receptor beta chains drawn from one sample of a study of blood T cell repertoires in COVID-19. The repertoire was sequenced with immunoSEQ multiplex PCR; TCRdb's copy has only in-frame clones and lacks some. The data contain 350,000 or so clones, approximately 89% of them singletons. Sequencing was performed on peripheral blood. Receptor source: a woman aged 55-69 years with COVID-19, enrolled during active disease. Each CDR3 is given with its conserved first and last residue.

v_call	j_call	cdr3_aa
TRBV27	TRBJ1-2	CASSLDGLYGYTF
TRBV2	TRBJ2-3	CASSYTGLGDTQYF
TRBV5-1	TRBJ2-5	CASSSQGQGASETQYF
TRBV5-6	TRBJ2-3	CASSVQGTDTQYF
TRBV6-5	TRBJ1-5	CASRNSGQKNQPQHF
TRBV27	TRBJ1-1	CASTATGGTEAFF
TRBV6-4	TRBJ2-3	CASSRQGSADTQYF
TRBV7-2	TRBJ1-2	CASSRTANYGYTF
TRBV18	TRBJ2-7	CASSPSDGGYEQYF
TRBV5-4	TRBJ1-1	CASSLDRGTLGDTEAFF
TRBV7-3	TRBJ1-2	CASSSYRGSENGYTF
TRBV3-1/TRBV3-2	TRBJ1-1	CASSLQGMGNTEAFF
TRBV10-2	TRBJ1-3	CASSESTGPAIYF
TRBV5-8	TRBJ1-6	CASSFRGNSPLHF
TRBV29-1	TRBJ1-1	CSVRPGTEAFF
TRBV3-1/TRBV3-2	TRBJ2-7	CASSQGSGKHEQYF
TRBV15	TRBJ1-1	CATSNQQGSRTEAFF
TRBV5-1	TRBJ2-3	CASSFTGTGGDTQYF
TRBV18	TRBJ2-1	CASSPRGGGSYNEQFF
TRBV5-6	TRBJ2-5	CASSYRGEETQYF
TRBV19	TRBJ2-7	CASTPLEVLANEQYF
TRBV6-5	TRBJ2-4	CASAGGLNIQYF
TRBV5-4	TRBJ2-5	CASSLALGETQYF
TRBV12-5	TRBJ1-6	CASGLVPPPLHF
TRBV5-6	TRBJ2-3	CASSERDTQYF
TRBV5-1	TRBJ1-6	CASSFGGNSPLHF
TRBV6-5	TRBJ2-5	CASSDRGGYQETQYF
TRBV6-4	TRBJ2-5	CASSRDLQETQYF
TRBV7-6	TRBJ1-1	CASSLGGGRMMLTAFF
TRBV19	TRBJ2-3	CASQNIAGTDTQYF
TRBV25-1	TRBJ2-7	CASSSGGASYEQYF
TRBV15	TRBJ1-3	CATSNPVSGNTIYF
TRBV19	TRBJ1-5	CASSPPGQPLGVSNQPQHF
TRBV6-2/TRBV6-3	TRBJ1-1	CASSTGQRAAFF
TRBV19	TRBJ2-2	CASSRGDEAGELFF
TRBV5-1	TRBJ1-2	CASSRTVTGGYGYTF
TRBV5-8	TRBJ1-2	CASSLDRIYGYTF
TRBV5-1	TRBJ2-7	CASSISPSSYEQYF
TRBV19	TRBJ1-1	CASRRSRTEAFF
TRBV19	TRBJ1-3	CASSDIDSSGNTIYF
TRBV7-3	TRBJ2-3	CASSLLAGVADTQYF
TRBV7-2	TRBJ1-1	CASSSDRYTEAFF
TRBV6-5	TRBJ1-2	CASRPRQGWGGYTF
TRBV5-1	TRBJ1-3	CASSLGPGSGNTIYF
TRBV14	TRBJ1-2	CASSRASGNHYGYTF
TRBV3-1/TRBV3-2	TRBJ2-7	CASSQAGTGEYEQYF
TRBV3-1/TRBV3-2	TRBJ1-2	CASSPRNRDYGYTF
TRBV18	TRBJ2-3	CASSPLAGGNTDTQYF
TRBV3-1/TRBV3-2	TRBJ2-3	CASSHRGLQYF
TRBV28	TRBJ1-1	CASSHPNLSEAFF